The rows below give T cell receptor beta chains drawn from one sample of a study of identical twins. TCRdb redid the calling of the 5' RACE reads with MiXCR, one entry per CDR3 protein. This table has about 730,000 distinct CDR3 sequences, 21% appearing once. This same sample was also part of a study on T cells expressing NK-cell markers.

Sample: PBMCs. These receptors were collected from a woman between 18 and 29 years old in good health. CDR3s include the opening cysteine and the closing phenylalanine or tryptophan. Fields, in order: clone size, D gene, J gene, V gene, CDR3 protein, CDR3 DNA. D genes are given only for firm matches. A row's size may be missing; if present it is once, few, many or a size class.

abundance: NA; d_gene: TRBD2; j_gene: TRBJ2-7; v_gene: TRBV20-1; CDR3aa: CSARDKELAGGHDEQYF; CDR3nt: TGCAGTGCTAGAGACAAGGAACTAGCGGGAGGGCACGACGAGCAGTACTTC
abundance: few; d_gene: NA; j_gene: TRBJ2-7; v_gene: TRBV20-1; CDR3aa: CSARGGLSGYEQYF; CDR3nt: TGCAGTGCTAGGGGGGGTTTGAGTGGGTACGAGCAGTACTTC
abundance: NA; d_gene: TRBD2; j_gene: TRBJ2-1; v_gene: TRBV10-2; CDR3aa: CASTLLGLAPQKNNEQFF; CDR3nt: TGCGCCAGCACCTTGTTGGGACTAGCGCCACAAAAAAACAATGAGCAGTTCTTC
abundance: few; d_gene: TRBD1; j_gene: TRBJ2-5; v_gene: TRBV9; CDR3aa: CASSESVRQGQETQYF; CDR3nt: TGTGCCAGCAGCGAATCCGTCAGACAGGGGCAAGAGACCCAGTACTTC
abundance: NA; d_gene: TRBD2; j_gene: TRBJ2-5; v_gene: TRBV12-3/TRBV12-4; CDR3aa: CACSGRGLAVKPGETQYF; CDR3nt: TGTGCCTGCAGTGGCAGAGGCCTAGCGGTAAAACCGGGGGAGACCCAGTACTTC
abundance: once; d_gene: NA; j_gene: TRBJ2-1; v_gene: TRBV11-3; CDR3aa: CASSLLGRAAEQFF; CDR3nt: TGTGCCAGCAGCTTGCTCGGCAGGGCCGCTGAGCAGTTCTTC
abundance: NA; d_gene: NA; j_gene: TRBJ1-1; v_gene: TRBV5-6; CDR3aa: CASSLVGSHTEAFF; CDR3nt: TGTGCCAGCAGCTTGGTTGGGTCGCACACTGAAGCTTTCTTT
abundance: few; d_gene: TRBD2; j_gene: TRBJ2-5; v_gene: TRBV2; CDR3aa: CASSETSGRETQYF; CDR3nt: TGTGCCAGCAGTGAAACTAGCGGGAGGGAGACCCAGTACTTC
abundance: NA; d_gene: TRBD2; j_gene: TRBJ2-1; v_gene: TRBV4-1; CDR3aa: CASSLRLAGPSHNEQFF; CDR3nt: TGCGCCAGCAGCCTGAGACTAGCGGGGCCCTCTCACAATGAGCAGTTCTTC
abundance: few; d_gene: NA; j_gene: TRBJ2-5; v_gene: TRBV5-4; CDR3aa: CASSLVAAQETQYF; CDR3nt: TGTGCCAGCAGCTTGGTGGCAGCCCAAGAGACCCAGTACTTC
abundance: few; d_gene: NA; j_gene: TRBJ2-1; v_gene: TRBV3-1; CDR3aa: CASSQLWDAEQFF; CDR3nt: TGTGCCAGCAGCCAGCTATGGGACGCCGAGCAGTTCTTC
abundance: few; d_gene: NA; j_gene: TRBJ2-7; v_gene: TRBV13; CDR3aa: CASSLGDKAYEQYF; CDR3nt: TGTGCCAGCAGCTTAGGGGACAAAGCCTACGAGCAGTACTTC
abundance: NA; d_gene: NA; j_gene: TRBJ1-2; v_gene: TRBV30; CDR3aa: CAGSPPLFYGYTF; CDR3nt: TGTGCCGGGAGTCCTCCTCTCTTCTATGGCTACACCTTC
abundance: many; d_gene: NA; j_gene: TRBJ2-2; v_gene: TRBV6-1; CDR3aa: CASDRGNTGELFF; CDR3nt: TGTGCCAGCGATCGGGGGAACACCGGGGAGCTGTTTTTT
abundance: many; d_gene: TRBD1; j_gene: TRBJ2-2; v_gene: TRBV4-2; CDR3aa: CASSQAGGNTGELFF; CDR3nt: TGTGCCAGCAGCCAAGCAGGGGGAAACACCGGGGAGCTGTTTTTT
abundance: many; d_gene: NA; j_gene: TRBJ1-1; v_gene: TRBV12-3/TRBV12-4; CDR3aa: CASSFGNTEAFF; CDR3nt: TGCGCCAGCAGCTTCGGGAACACTGAAGCTTTCTTT
abundance: NA; d_gene: TRBD2; j_gene: TRBJ2-1; v_gene: TRBV11-1; CDR3aa: CASSWGLAGGPSYNEQFF; CDR3nt: TGTGCCAGCAGCTGGGGACTTGCGGGGGGCCCATCCTACAATGAGCAGTTCTTC
abundance: few; d_gene: NA; j_gene: TRBJ2-7; v_gene: TRBV12-3/TRBV12-4; CDR3aa: CASSPRGNYAYEQYF; CDR3nt: TGTGCCAGCAGTCCTCGGGGGAATTACGCCTACGAGCAGTACTTC
abundance: few; d_gene: TRBD1; j_gene: TRBJ1-2; v_gene: TRBV5-1; CDR3aa: CASNTDRGREGYTF; CDR3nt: TGCGCCAGCAACACGGACAGGGGGCGTGAAGGCTACACCTTC
abundance: few; d_gene: NA; j_gene: TRBJ2-1; v_gene: TRBV6-1; CDR3aa: CASRGLADEQFF; CDR3nt: TGTGCCAGCAGAGGATTAGCGGATGAGCAGTTCTTC
abundance: few; d_gene: NA; j_gene: TRBJ2-5; v_gene: TRBV12-3/TRBV12-4; CDR3aa: CASTLSGRETQYF; CDR3nt: TGTGCCAGCACCCTGTCGGGGCGAGAGACCCAGTACTTC
abundance: NA; d_gene: TRBD1; j_gene: TRBJ2-1; v_gene: TRBV4-1; CDR3aa: CASSPSTGGARSYNEQFF; CDR3nt: TGCGCCAGCAGCCCGAGTACAGGGGGCGCAAGGTCCTACAATGAGCAGTTCTTC
abundance: many; d_gene: NA; j_gene: TRBJ1-2; v_gene: TRBV6-5; CDR3aa: CASSYRDGYTF; CDR3nt: TGTGCCAGCAGTTACAGGGATGGCTACACCTTC
abundance: NA; d_gene: NA; j_gene: TRBJ1-1; v_gene: TRBV4-3; CDR3aa: CASSHGYTEAFF; CDR3nt: TGCGCCAGCAGCCATGGATACACTGAAGCTTTCTTT